This T cell receptor (beta chain) was identified in a study of beta chain features in type 1 diabetes. This clone was picked up a small number of times. Its target is unknown. Each donor gave one heparinised blood draw averaging around 120 mL. This CDR3 is built from 13 residues. V gave up 4 bases and J gave up 4 bases, with 13 bases separating them. Germline V gene sequence: CDR1 SQVTM, CDR2 ANQGSEA. Overall study results and limits: Cells with high TCR expression could be over-represented when cDNA is sequenced. The VDJ junctions of type 1 diabetes patients carried fewer insertions and more deletions. The study found that naive, central memory and Treg TCRB repertoires appeared more similar in patients than in healthy donors.

Expressed TCRB transcripts were sequenced, since all the RNA that had been isolated was reverse transcribed. Generated by immunoSEQ multiplex PCR, the TCRdb table keeps only in-frame clones and is missing some. The sample consists of around 350,000 clones, roughly 12% of them appearing once. J is TRBJ1-1 and V is TRBV29-1; D perhaps matches TRBD1 (6 bases). The sample comprised naive CD4+ T cells from blood. The TCR comes from a man between 18 and 35 years old in good health. Written as DNA, the CDR3 is TGCAGCGTTGGACAGGCCTCGAGCACTGAAGCTTTCTTT. Its protein is CSVGQASSTEAFF.